One TCR beta chain is described in this entry. The antigen it recognizes is unknown. No per-base quality is available; no much larger clone lies one base away. The library was produced with the immunoSEQ multiplex PCR assay. T cell repertoires were profiled by deep sequencing of rearranged TCR beta loci, alongside multiparametric flow cytometry. TCRdb's version of the immuneACCESS table is confined to in-frame rearrangements and falls short of the full clone set. An unresolved V gene accounts for under half of the shortfall where checked; the remainder is of unknown origin. Recorded for this sample are about 39,000 clones; approximately 90% of them occurred a single time. 15% of the sample comes from the top ten. From cysteine to phenylalanine, the CDR3 is 16 amino acids long. Just the 48-base CDR3 DNA is kept, in frame starting at base 1. The trim is 0 bases for V and 3 bases for J, with a gap of 16 bases between the germline ends. Reading the germline V gene gives CDR1 SGHRS and CDR2 YFSETQ.

This entry belongs to a study of lymphopenia after photon versus proton radiotherapy (dated by TCRdb to about 2019). With respect to the entire study: In patients with gastrointestinal tumors who developed high-grade lymphopenia, the study compared the immunological effects of photon radiation therapy with those of proton radiation therapy. The cohort comprised 20 patients with gastrointestinal tumors who received either photon or proton therapy and then developed lymphopenia. The goal of the study was to characterize the differences between the two radiation modalities in how they affect the immune system.

What the work shows at the level of the full study, not this receptor alone: Across the cohort, among patients who died, a greater drop in TCR diversity after the nadir was inversely correlated with overall survival time. The survival association was examined only in patients who died, and the authors described better survival with proton therapy as a possibility, not as a demonstrated result. During treatment, patients who received photon therapy lost naive T cells and TCR diversity and gained effector/memory populations, whereas patients who received proton therapy remained relatively stable. After the lymphocyte count nadir, oligoclonal expansion, especially of CD8+ Temra cells, was observed in photon-treated repertoires, and the drop in diversity was driven by this expansion.

The TCR comes from a man between 60 and 70 years old with cholangiocarcinoma. This receptor chain uses TRBV5-1 and TRBJ2-7; no confident D gene assignment can be made. This specimen consisted of peripheral blood, obtained from a patient treated with photon-based radiotherapy. At the DNA level, the sequence is TGCGCCAGCAGCTTGGGAGTAGGCAGGCGCCTCTACGAGCAGTACTTC. The translation is CASSLGVGRRLYEQYF.